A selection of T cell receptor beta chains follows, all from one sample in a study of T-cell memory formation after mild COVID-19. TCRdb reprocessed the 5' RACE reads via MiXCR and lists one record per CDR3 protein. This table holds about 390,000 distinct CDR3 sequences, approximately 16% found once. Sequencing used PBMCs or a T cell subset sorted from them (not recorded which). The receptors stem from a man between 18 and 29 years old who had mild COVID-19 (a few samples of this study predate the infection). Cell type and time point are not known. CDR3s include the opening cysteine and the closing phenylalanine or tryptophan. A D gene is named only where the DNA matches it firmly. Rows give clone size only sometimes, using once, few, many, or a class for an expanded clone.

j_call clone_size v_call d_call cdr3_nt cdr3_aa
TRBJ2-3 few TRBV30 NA TGTGCCTGGAGTGTACCTGGTGGTGATACGCAGTATTTT CAWSVPGGDTQYF
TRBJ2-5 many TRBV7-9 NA TGTGCCAGCAGCGGTCCAGAAGAATCGCCACTACGGGACGAGACCCAGTACTTC CASSGPEESPLRDETQYF
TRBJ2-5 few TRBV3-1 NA TGTGCCAGCAGCCAAGATCCGGCAACGGGGGAGACCCAGTACTTC CASSQDPATGETQYF
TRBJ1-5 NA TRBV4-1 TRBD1 TGCGCCAGCAGCCAAGATCCGACCTCGACAGGGGTGGATCAGCCCCAGCATTTT CASSQDPTSTGVDQPQHF
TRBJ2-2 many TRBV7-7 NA TGTGCCAGCAGCTCCAGGGAAGAGACCGGGGAGCTGTTTTTT CASSSREETGELFF
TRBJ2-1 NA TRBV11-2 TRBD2 TGTGCCAGCAGCCTTAATAGCGGGGGGTACAATGAGCAGTTCTTC CASSLNSGGYNEQFF
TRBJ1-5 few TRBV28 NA TGTGCCAGCAGTACGGGCGTTAAGGGGCCGCCCCAGCATTTT CASSTGVKGPPQHF
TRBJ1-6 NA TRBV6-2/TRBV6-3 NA TGTGCCAGCAGAGAAAGACGGACCAAGATCCACTTT CASRERRTKIHF
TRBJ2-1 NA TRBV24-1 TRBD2 TGTGCCACCAGTGATTGGACTAGCGGGGGCACGGAGCAGTTCTTC CATSDWTSGGTEQFF
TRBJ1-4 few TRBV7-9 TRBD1 TGTGCCAGCAGAGACAGGGGCCCCGAAAAACTGTTTTTT CASRDRGPEKLFF
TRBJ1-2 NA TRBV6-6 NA TGTGCCAGCAGGCACCCGATAGGGCCCTACTATGGCTACACCTTC CASRHPIGPYYGYTF
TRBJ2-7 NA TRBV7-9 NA TGTGCCAGCAGCCTTCCCGCCAACAGGAACGAGCAGTACTTC CASSLPANRNEQYF
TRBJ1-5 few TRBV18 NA TGTGCCAGCTCACCAGAGGGCGCTGAAAGCAATCAGCCCCAGCATTTT CASSPEGAESNQPQHF
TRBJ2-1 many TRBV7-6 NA TGTGCCAGCAGCTTATACTGGGGTGACGATGAGCAGTTCTTC CASSLYWGDDEQFF
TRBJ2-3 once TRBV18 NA TGTGCCAGCTCACCTGCCGGAGATGGAGGAGATACGCAGTATTTT CASSPAGDGGDTQYF
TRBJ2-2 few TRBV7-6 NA TGTGCCAGCAGCTTAGTGGCACCGACTAACACCGGGGAGCTGTTTTTT CASSLVAPTNTGELFF
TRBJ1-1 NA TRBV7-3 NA TGTGCCAGCAGCTTGACGTGGAACACTGAAGCTTTCTTT CASSLTWNTEAFF
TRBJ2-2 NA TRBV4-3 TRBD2 TGCGCCAGCAGCCCGACTTTCGGGGGGGGCGGGGAGCTGTTTTTT CASSPTFGGGGELFF
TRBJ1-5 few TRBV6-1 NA TGTGCCAGCAGTGAAATGGGCATTAGCAATCAGCCCCAGCATTTT CASSEMGISNQPQHF
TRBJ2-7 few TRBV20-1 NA TGCAGTGCTAGAGTCGGGCAGCGAACCTACGAGCAGTACTTC CSARVGQRTYEQYF
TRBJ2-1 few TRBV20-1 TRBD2 TGCAGTGCTAGTGCTTGGGGACTAGCTGGCAATGAGCAGTTCTTC CSASAWGLAGNEQFF
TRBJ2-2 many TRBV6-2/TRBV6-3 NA TGTGCCAGCAGTTCCCTCTTCGGCGGGGAGCTGTTTTTT CASSSLFGGELFF
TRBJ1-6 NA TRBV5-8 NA TGTGCCAGCAGCGCCTCCGGGGTCCACTTT CASSASGVHF
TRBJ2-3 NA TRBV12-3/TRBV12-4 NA TGTGCCAGCAAAGGCAGGGGAAGCACAGATACGCAGTATTTT CASKGRGSTDTQYF
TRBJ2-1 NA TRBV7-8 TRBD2 TGTGCCAGCAGCTTCAGCGGGGGGGCCATTGAGCAGTTCTTC CASSFSGGAIEQFF
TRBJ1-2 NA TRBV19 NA TGTGCCAGCAGAAGGACGGGCCCCTATGGCTACACCTTC CASRRTGPYGYTF
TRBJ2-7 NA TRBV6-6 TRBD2 TGTGCCAGCATCGGGGGGGTGCGTTACTCCTACGAGCAGTACTTC CASIGGVRYSYEQYF
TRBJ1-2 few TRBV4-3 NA TGCGCCAGCAGCCACACTAGTGGGGCTAACTATGGCTACACCTTC CASSHTSGANYGYTF
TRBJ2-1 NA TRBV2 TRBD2 TGTGCCAGCATAGAAGGGACTACCTCTGACAATGAGCAGTTCTTC CASIEGTTSDNEQFF